This passage covers 20 T cell receptor beta chains from one sample sequenced in a study of shared clonotypes between healthy human individuals. Data came from immunoSEQ multiplex PCR; TCRdb stores just in-frame clones and leaves some out. Of a few hundred thousand clones detected, around 81% appear once; the ten largest clones hold 12%. Material: PBMCs. These receptors all stem from a woman aged 40 to 50 in good health. Some clones in this sample may be carry-over from other donors' samples.

The genes are TRBV6-5 and TRBJ2-2, with TRBD1 matching 10 bases. The germline CDR1 and CDR2 sequences are MNHEY and SVGAGI. The ends lost 2 bases at V and 7 bases at J; junction bases unmatched: 4. The CDR3 is 15 amino acids. The CDR3 DNA reads TGTGCCAGCAGTTACCGACAGGGGGCGAACGGGGAGCTGTTTTTT. This sequence encodes CASSYRQGANGELFF.

This rearrangement joins TRBV11-2 to TRBJ2-7, with TRBD2 matching 7 bases. The CDR3 contains 16 residues. Germline CDR1 reads SGHAT; CDR2 reads FQNNGV. The trim removed 5 bases at V and 0 bases at J, leaving 10 bases unmatched. CDR3 DNA: TGTGCCAGCAGCCAAATTAGCGGGCCGAGCTCCTACGAGCAGTACTTC. This encodes CASSQISGPSSYEQYF.

Regarding this clone: An end of the junction differs from the germline gene, which may be a read error. The gene calls are TRBV28 and TRBJ1-1, with D hard to call. This CDR3 spans 18 amino acids. Germline-derived CDR1 and CDR2 are MDHEN and SYDVKM. CDR3 DNA: TGTGCCAGCAGTTTATTAGCCGAAGGCCAAGGCTCGAACACTGAAGCTCTCTTT. Translation gives CASSLLAEGQGSNTEALF.

The chain is built from TRBV5-8 and TRBJ2-3; D perhaps matches TRBD1 (6 bases). Germline CDR1 is SGHTS and CDR2 is YDEGEE. CDR3 length equals 15 residues. Trimming removed 1 base at V and 2 bases at J, with 11 bases between. The CDR3: CASSLYGGLTDTQYF. In DNA form, the CDR3 reads TGTGCCAGCAGCTTGTATGGGGGCCTCACAGATACGCAGTATTTT.

This chain uses TRBV7-8 with TRBJ1-3, with a possible D match to TRBD1 (5 bases). This CDR3 is 16 amino acids long. V lost 0 bases and J lost 9, with 18 bases in between. CDR1 is SGHVS and CDR2 is FQNEAQ in the germline V gene. The DNA of the CDR3 is TGTGCCAGCAGCTTAGCTTTTCCTGCGCGGGGGTTCACCATATATTTT. This encodes CASSLAFPARGFTIYF. Using reference TRBV7-8 and TRBJ1-3 for the parts outside the CDR3, the full variable domain is GAGVSQSPRYKVAKRGQDVALRCDPISGHVSLFWYQQALGQGPEFLTYFQNEAQLDKSGLPSDRFFAERPEGSVSTLKIQRTQQEDSAVYLCASSLAFPARGFTIYFGEGSWLTVV.

V gene TRBV27 combines with J gene TRBJ1-2; D is perhaps TRBD1 (5 bases). V was shortened by 2 bases and J by 2 bases, with 6 bases between the two germline ends. CDR3 length: 13 residues. Germline CDR1 reads MNHEY; CDR2 reads SMNVEV (reference sequence). The CDR3 reads CASSLDSNYGYTF. Written as DNA, the CDR3 is TGTGCCAGCAGTTTAGACAGCAACTATGGCTACACCTTC.

To note about this clone: Other DNA sequences within the sample encode an identical CDR3. DNA for the CDR3: TGTGCTATTGGGGGGGGTGAAAAACTGTTTTTT. The encoded protein is CAIGGGEKLFF. This rearrangement joins TRBV10-3 to TRBJ1-4; D perhaps matches TRBD1 (5 bases). The CDR3 is made up of 11 amino acids. The germline CDR1 and CDR2 sequences are ENHRY and SYGVKD.

This clone turned up a few times. Other nucleotide sequences from this sample produce the same CDR3. The genes are TRBV5-1 and TRBJ2-5; D is uncertain. Germline V gene lookup returns CDR1 SGHRS and CDR2 YFSETQ. V dropped 0 bases and J dropped 2 bases, with 5 bases sitting between them. The CDR3 totals 13 residues. The CDR3 sequence is CASSLGQQETQYF. CDR3 bases: TGCGCCAGCAGCTTGGGGCAGCAAGAGACCCAGTACTTC. The full variable domain, with the rest looked up from reference TRBV5-1 and TRBJ2-5, is KAGVTQTPRYLIKTRGQQVTLSCSPISGHRSVSWYQQTPGQGLQFLFEYFSETQRNKGNFPGRFSGRQFSNSRSEMNVSTLELGDSALYLCASSLGQQETQYFGPGTRLLVL.

This clone was detected a few times. This sample includes further DNA sequences coding for the same CDR3. V and J are TRBV9 and TRBJ2-5, with 9 bases lining up with TRBD1. The end of the DNA aligns better with TRBJ2-7, so the J call may be wrong. Germline assignment: CDR1 SGDLS and CDR2 YYNGEE. This CDR3 is 15 amino acids long. CDR3 nucleotides: TGTGCCAGCAGCGTAGAAGGGACAGGGTCCTACGAGCAGTACTTC. It encodes CASSVEGTGSYEQYF.

The V call is TRBV7-2, the J call TRBJ2-7; D is unresolved. Trimming took off 0 bases at V and 3 bases at J, with 12 bases between the two ends. There are 15 residues in the CDR3. From germline, CDR1 is SGHTA and CDR2 FQGNSA. CDR3 protein: CASSLAFSSNYEQYF. The CDR3 coding sequence is TGTGCCAGCAGCTTAGCTTTTTCCTCCAACTACGAGCAGTACTTC.

This clone was observed many times. The same CDR3 is also encoded by other DNA sequences in this sample. The chain joins TRBV7-2 to TRBJ2-7, with 11 bases identical to TRBD2. V dropped 5 bases and J dropped 2; count of bases not matched to a gene: 5. CDR1 is SGHTA and CDR2 is FQGNSA in the germline V gene. This CDR3 is 15 amino acids long. The CDR3: CASSQLAGEPYEQYF. The CDR3 DNA sequence: TGTGCCAGCAGCCAACTAGCGGGAGAACCCTACGAGCAGTACTTC.

The V gene is TRBV28, the J gene TRBJ1-6, with no clear D. Trimming removed 3 bases at V and 7 bases at J, with 19 bases between. Germline loops: CDR1 MDHEN, CDR2 SYDVKM. The CDR3 runs 17 residues. Here the CDR3 reads CASSFPAESGSNSPLHF. The CDR3 DNA sequence: TGTGCCAGCAGTTTCCCCGCGGAAAGTGGGTCGAATTCACCCCTCCACTTT. Full variable domain (outside the CDR3, taken from reference TRBV28 and TRBJ1-6): DVKVTQSSRYLVKRTGEKVFLECVQDMDHENMFWYRQDPGLGLRLIYFSYDVKMKEKGDIPEGYSVSREKKERFSLILESASTNQTSMYLCASSFPAESGSNSPLHFGNGTRLTVT.

In its sample, this clone was seen once. The chain has TRBV28 and TRBJ2-4, with 9 nucleotides matching TRBD2. The CDR3 runs 17 residues. With 5 bases clipped from V and 0 bases from J, the junction kept 8 bases outside the gene matches. Per germline, CDR1 MDHEN and CDR2 SYDVKM. Written as DNA, the CDR3 is TGTGCCAGCAGTATCGTCGGCGGGAGGGCAGCCAAAAACATTCAGTACTTC. Translation gives CASSIVGGRAAKNIQYF.

This chain uses TRBV9 with TRBJ2-1; 12 bases match TRBD2. V lost 4 bases, J lost 0 bases, and 11 bases stayed unmatched. The CDR3 runs to 19 residues. Germline V gene data show CDR1 as SGDLS and CDR2 as YYNGEE. The CDR3 DNA is TGTGCCAGCAGCTCTACTTGGACTAGCGGGGTTGGCTCCTACAATGAGCAGTTCTTC. It yields the protein CASSSTWTSGVGSYNEQFF.

V usage is TRBV10-1 and J usage is TRBJ2-7, with 9 bases aligning to TRBD2. Germline V gene sequence: CDR1 WNHNN, CDR2 SYGVQD (reference sequence). V lost 0 bases and J lost 12; bases outside the gene matches: 6. This CDR3 contains 13 residues. The CDR3 spells CASSESASGKVYF. CDR3 DNA sequence: TGCGCCAGCAGTGAGTCCGCTAGCGGGAAAGTGTACTTC.

The chain links TRBV11-3 to TRBJ2-3, with TRBD1 matching over 7 bases. Germline V gene lookup returns CDR1 SGHNT and CDR2 YENEEA. The CDR3 has 15 amino acids. With V trimmed by 1 base and J by 2 bases, 3 bases remained unmatched. CDR3 protein: CASSLGQGLTDTQYF. The CDR3 DNA follows: TGTGCCAGCAGCTTAGGACAGGGCCTCACAGATACGCAGTATTTT.

This chain uses TRBV5-1 with TRBJ2-3; 8 nucleotides line up with TRBD2. The CDR3 has 15 amino acids. V dropped 4 bases and J dropped 4; count of bases not matched to a gene: 8. From germline, CDR1 is SGHRS and CDR2 YFSETQ. The CDR3 sequence: CASSPPDGRADTQYF. The CDR3 region has the DNA TGCGCCAGCAGCCCACCAGACGGGAGGGCAGATACGCAGTATTTT.

This clone appeared many times. The chain is built from TRBV15 and TRBJ2-7, with D unclear. Germline V gene lookup returns CDR1 LNHNV and CDR2 YYDKDF (reference sequence). V was shortened by 8 bases and J by 5 bases, with 22 bases between the two germline ends. The CDR3 totals 15 residues. DNA of the CDR3: TGTGCCACCGGATCCTACGACACCGGGCGCCACGAGCAGTACTTC. It codes for CATGSYDTGRHEQYF.

This chain uses TRBV4-1 with TRBJ2-3; D might be TRBD1 (5 bases). V was cut by 1 base and J by 3 bases, with 8 bases left in between. CDR3 length equals 14 residues. Germline-derived CDR1 and CDR2 are MGHRA and YSYEKL. CDR3 DNA sequence: TGCGCCAGCAGCCAAGTGACAGCTACAGATACGCAGTATTTT. Translating it yields CASSQVTATDTQYF.

V gene TRBV7-9 combines with J gene TRBJ2-2; D perhaps matches TRBD1 (5 bases). V was cut by 1 base and J by 13 bases, with 10 bases left in between. Germline V gene data show CDR1 as SEHNR and CDR2 as FQNEAQ (reference sequence). The CDR3 covers 12 residues. The CDR3: CASSLDDSRLFF. CDR3 bases: TGTGCCAGCAGCTTAGACGACAGCAGGCTGTTTTTT.